These 7 T cell receptor beta chains originate from one sample sequenced in a study of cytomegalovirus exposure and HLA in healthy donors. The PCR made use of 60 Vbeta and 13 Jbeta primers. Assay: immunoSEQ multiplex PCR; the TCRdb copy retains only in-frame clones and omits some. This sample carries under 150,000 clones, 73% of them seen once, and the ten largest clones take 14%. The sample comprised PBMCs. The receptor source for this set is a human donor in good health.

This clone was seen more than once but under ten times. The rearrangement uses TRBV4-1 and TRBJ2-1; no reliable D call. CDR1 is MGHRA and CDR2 is YSYEKL in the germline V gene. The CDR3 length is 12 residues. V was cut by 4 bases and J by 9 bases, with 10 bases left in between. The CDR3 loop reads CASSPGGGEQFF. The DNA for the CDR3 is TGCGCCAGCAGCCCCGGTGGCGGTGAGCAGTTCTTC.

V is TRBV11-2 and J is TRBJ1-1; a possible D gene is TRBD1 (6 bases). Looked up from germline, CDR1 is SGHAT and CDR2 is FQNNGV. V dropped 2 bases and J dropped 6 bases, with 10 bases sitting between them. This CDR3 region has 13 residues. This CDR3 reads CASSLSQGAEAFF. As DNA, the CDR3 is TGTGCCAGCAGCTTATCACAGGGCGCTGAAGCTTTCTTT.

The V call is TRBV11-2, the J call TRBJ1-1; D is ambiguous. Germline V gene lookup returns CDR1 SGHAT and CDR2 FQNNGV. V was cut by 7 bases and J by 1 base, with 13 bases left in between. The CDR3 sequence is 14 residues long. CDR3 in DNA: TGTGCCAGCAAGAGTCGTACAGAGAACACTGAAGCTTTCTTT. Translated: CASKSRTENTEAFF.

This clone occurred once. V usage is TRBV6-6 and J usage is TRBJ1-2, with 8 bases aligning to TRBD1. J lost 4 bases, V lost 5 bases, and 9 bases had no gene match. Per the germline V gene, CDR1 is MNHNY and CDR2 is SVGAGI (reference sequence). The CDR3 is 15 residues long. The CDR3 DNA reads TGTGCCAGCAGTAGAGAGGACAGGGACCCCTATGGCTACACCTTC. Translating it yields CASSREDRDPYGYTF.

This clone has more than one count but fewer than ten. V and J are TRBV7-8 and TRBJ2-7; the match to TRBD2 covers 11 bases. Germline CDR1 SGHVS, CDR2 FQNEAQ. CDR3 length: 17 amino acids. J was trimmed by 4 bases and V by 0 bases; bases with no gene match: 8. CDR3 in amino acids: CASSLALTSGIMYEQYF. The CDR3 bases are TGTGCCAGCAGCTTAGCGCTGACTAGCGGGATAATGTACGAGCAGTACTTC.

The chain carries TRBV6-1 and TRBJ2-7; tentative D call: TRBD1 (6 bases). Germline CDR1 reads MNHNS; CDR2 reads SASEGT. CDR3 size: 12 residues. V shed 6 bases and J shed 4 bases, with 10 bases lying between them. CDR3 sequence reads: CASRVDRYEQYF. DNA for the CDR3: TGTGCCAGCAGAGTAGACAGGTACGAGCAGTACTTC.

The V and J genes are TRBV18 and TRBJ2-3; 9 nucleotides line up with TRBD2. Germline V gene data show CDR1 as KGHSH and CDR2 as LQKENI. V was pared by 3 bases and J by 4 bases, with 5 bases of the junction left unmatched. CDR3 length: 15 amino acids. The CDR3, as DNA: TGTGCCAGCTCACCGGCGGGGGGGCCTTCAGATACGCAGTATTTT. It codes for CASSPAGGPSDTQYF.